The next 32 T cell receptor beta chains were all read from a single sample in a study of CD8+CD57+ T cells in acquired aplastic anemia. Genomic DNA provided the template from which TCR beta VDJ and CDR3 profiles were obtained. TCRdb re-called the reads with MiXCR, one entry per CDR3 protein. The sample lists 160,000 or so distinct CDR3 sequences; 71% were seen once. Patients included in sequencing had previously demonstrated CD8+CD57+ cell expansion by flow cytometry. The sample consisted of sorted CD4+, CD8+, or CD8+CD57+ T cells (not recorded which) from PBMCs. Receptors originate from a human donor with aplastic anemia.

The chain employs TRBV29-1 and TRBJ1-1, with D hard to call. The CDR3 extends over 13 amino acids. In germline, CDR1 is SQVTM, CDR2 ANQGSEA. V dropped 8 bases and J dropped 10 bases, with 23 bases sitting between them. CDR3 DNA sequence: TGCAGCATGGCATGGGGTTTTAGGCGTCGAGCTTTCTTT. This encodes CSMAWGFRRRAFF.

This clonotype has more than one count but fewer than ten. The chain employs TRBV10-3 and TRBJ1-1, with D hard to call. The germline CDR1 and CDR2 sequences are ENHRY and SYGVKD. The V gene lost 2 bases and the J gene lost 7 bases, with 8 bases spanning the gap. The CDR3 runs 12 residues. The CDR3 sequence is CAISEAASEAFF. The CDR3 coding sequence is TGTGCCATCAGTGAGGCAGCTAGTGAAGCTTTCTTT.

This chain joins TRBV5-5 and TRBJ1-6, with D possibly being TRBD1 (6 bases). V gave up 0 bases and J gave up 10 bases, with 11 bases separating them. Germline V CDR1 and CDR2: SGHKS, YYEKEE (reference sequence). This CDR3 comprises 14 residues. The CDR3 DNA reads TGTGCCAGCAGCTTGGAAGGGGGAGGGTCACCCCTCCACTTT. This translates into CASSLEGGGSPLHF.

V gene TRBV29-1 combines with J gene TRBJ2-5, with D perhaps TRBD1 (6 bases). V gave up 3 bases and J gave up 6 bases, with 17 bases separating them. The CDR3 spans 14 residues. CDR1 SQVTM and CDR2 ANQGSEA come from the germline V gene. The CDR3: CSVEVGTRGKTQYF. The CDR3 DNA reads TGCAGCGTTGAGGTCGGCACCAGGGGCAAGACCCAGTACTTC.

To note about this clonotype: A read error may account for a junction end that differs from germline. CDR3 loop: CASSLVREQETQYF. Here the CDR3 DNA reads TGTGCTAGCAGCTTAGTGCGAGAACAAGAGACCCAGTACTTC. The chain uses TRBV7-7 and TRBJ2-5; D is ambiguous. The CDR3 spans 14 residues. Germline CDR1 SSHAT, CDR2 FNYEAQ (reference sequence).

This clonotype was seen just once. The CDR3 DNA reads as TGTGCCAGCAGTACCTCCGGGCGGGAGGACTACGAGCAGTACTTC. The encoded protein is CASSTSGREDYEQYF. The chain links TRBV7-9 to TRBJ2-7, with 8 nucleotides matching TRBD2. The germline CDR1 and CDR2 sequences are SEHNR and FQNEAQ (reference sequence). With V trimmed by 6 bases and J by 3 bases, 10 bases remained unmatched. The CDR3 is made up of 15 amino acids. The complete variable domain, with remaining parts taken from reference TRBV7-9 and TRBJ2-7, reads DTGVSQNPRHKITKRGQNVTFRCDPISEHNRLYWYRQTLGQGPEFLTYFQNEAQLEKSRLLSDRFSAERPKGSFSTLEIQRTEQGDSAMYLCASSTSGREDYEQYFGPGTRLTVT.

This clonotype was observed a handful of times. V and J are TRBV29-1 and TRBJ2-7; maybe TRBD2 (6 bases). The CDR3 consists of 11 residues. Trimming stripped 7 bases from V and 5 bases from J, with 12 bases between. The germline CDR1 and CDR2 sequences are SQVTM and ANQGSEA. The CDR3 here is CSGGRKDEQYF. For the CDR3, the DNA is TGCAGCGGGGGGAGGAAGGACGAGCAGTACTTC.

The V and J genes are TRBV20-1 and TRBJ2-7; 11 nucleotides align to TRBD2. CDR1 and CDR2 (germline): DFQATT, SNEGSKA (reference sequence). V trimming: 6 bases; J trimming: 7 bases; junction bases outside the gene matches: 8. This CDR3 is 13 amino acids long. This CDR3 is CSASSGRAWEQYF. The CDR3 nucleotides read TGCAGTGCAAGTAGCGGGAGGGCCTGGGAGCAGTACTTC.

This clonotype was seen more than once but under ten times. This chain connects TRBV24-1 to TRBJ2-1; 16 bases fit TRBD2. V shed 1 base, J shed 7 bases, and the junction held 3 bases outside the gene matches. Germline CDR1 is KGHDR and CDR2 is SFDVKD. The CDR3 is made up of 17 amino acids. The DNA for the CDR3 is TGTGCCACCAGTGATTTAGGGGGACTAGCGGGAGGGAATGAGCAGTTCTTC. Its protein product is CATSDLGGLAGGNEQFF.

This chain joins TRBV20-1 and TRBJ1-6, with D possibly TRBD1 on 5 matching bases. CDR1 is DFQATT and CDR2 is SNEGSKA in the germline V gene (reference sequence). CDR3 length: 15 residues. Trimming pared 1 base from V and 5 bases from J, leaving 12 bases between. The CDR3 DNA reads TGCAGTGCTAGAGGCGCAGGGCTAGATAATTCACCCCTCCACTTT. Translation: CSARGAGLDNSPLHF.

This chain links TRBV7-8 with TRBJ1-3, with a tentative D call TRBD1 (5 bases). This CDR3 region has 14 residues. In germline, CDR1 is SGHVS, CDR2 FQNEAQ. The germline V and J ends were trimmed by 7 bases and 0 bases, with 10 bases remaining between them. The CDR3 protein is CASTGANSGNTIYF. CDR3 nucleotide sequence: TGTGCCAGCACCGGGGCCAACTCTGGAAACACCATATATTTT. The full variable domain, with the rest looked up from reference TRBV7-8 and TRBJ1-3, is GAGVSQSPRYKVAKRGQDVALRCDPISGHVSLFWYQQALGQGPEFLTYFQNEAQLDKSGLPSDRFFAERPEGSVSTLKIQRTQQEDSAVYLCASTGANSGNTIYFGEGSWLTVV.

The CDR3 loop reads CASSDGDQPQHF. The CDR3 DNA reads TGTGCCAGCAGCGATGGGGATCAGCCCCAGCATTTT. This chain links TRBV9 with TRBJ1-5; no definite D call. This CDR3 region has 12 residues. Germline V gene lookup returns CDR1 SGDLS and CDR2 YYNGEE. The V end lost 3 bases, the J end lost 5 bases, and 6 bases lay between the germline ends.

This chain connects TRBV14 to TRBJ1-2; 7 bases align to TRBD1. CDR3 length: 15 residues. Germline V gene lookup returns CDR1 SGHDN and CDR2 FVKESK. V lost 4 bases, J lost 6 bases, and 11 bases stayed unmatched. In DNA, the CDR3 is TGTGCCAGCAGCCGACCCGGGGACAGTTGGGATGGCTACACCTTC. This encodes CASSRPGDSWDGYTF.

This rearrangement joins TRBV29-1 to TRBJ2-7; 16 bases match TRBD2. V trimming: 4 bases; J trimming: 6 bases; junction bases outside the gene matches: 6. Germline V gene sequence: CDR1 SQVTM, CDR2 ANQGSEA. The CDR3 has 15 amino acids. This chain's CDR3 is CSVGGTSGRAREQYF. CDR3 in DNA: TGCAGCGTTGGAGGGACTAGCGGGAGGGCCCGCGAGCAGTACTTC.

This clonotype was found many times. This chain uses TRBV29-1 with TRBJ2-7; tentatively, D is TRBD2 (6 bases). Trimming removed 3 bases at V and 3 bases at J, with 12 bases between. The germline CDR1 and CDR2 sequences are SQVTM and ANQGSEA. This CDR3 has 13 amino acids. Here the CDR3 reads CSVEGGRFYEQYF. The CDR3 bases are TGCAGCGTTGAGGGGGGAAGGTTCTACGAGCAGTACTTC.

This chain connects TRBV19 to TRBJ2-1, with a weak D call TRBD2 (5 bases). This CDR3 is built from 13 residues. Germline values: CDR1 LNHDA, CDR2 SQIVND (reference sequence). V was pared by 4 bases and J by 4 bases, with 8 bases between. CDR3: CASSTLAYNEQFF. In nucleotides, the CDR3 is TGTGCCAGTAGTACCCTAGCATACAATGAGCAGTTCTTC.

The V gene is TRBV19, the J gene TRBJ1-2, with D hard to call. The CDR3 is 13 amino acids. The V gene lost 1 base and the J gene lost 8 bases, with 11 bases spanning the gap. CDR1 and CDR2 (germline): LNHDA, SQIVND (reference sequence). In nucleotides, the CDR3 is TGTGCCAGTAGTATAGCAGGAGCGCGGGGCTACACCTTC. Residues: CASSIAGARGYTF.

Comment on this clonotype: Likely a read error: the CDR3 ends without its conserved phenylalanine or tryptophan. The CDR3 DNA reads as TGTGCCACCAGCAGGGATCACTCCTATAATTCACCCCTCCACTCT. Its translation is CATSRDHSYNSPLHS. The chain is built from TRBV15 and TRBJ1-6; no reliable D call. The V and J ends lost 3 bases and 0 bases respectively, with 6 bases between them. Germline CDR1 is LNHNV and CDR2 is YYDKDF (reference sequence). This CDR3 has 15 residues.

The chain employs TRBV2 and TRBJ2-7; D call uncertain. The germline V and J ends were trimmed by 6 bases and 3 bases, with 15 bases remaining between them. Germline V lookup: CDR1 SNHLY, CDR2 FYNNEI. There are 14 residues in the CDR3. Here the CDR3 reads CASSLGRASYEQYF. CDR3 DNA sequence: TGTGCCAGCAGCTTAGGTCGGGCCAGCTACGAGCAGTACTTC.

This sequence joins TRBV10-3 and TRBJ1-2; no reliable D call. The CDR3 loop spans 14 amino acids. From germline, CDR1 is ENHRY and CDR2 SYGVKD. V gave up 0 bases and J gave up 7 bases, with 12 bases separating them. CDR3 residues: CAISESVGIGGYTF. The CDR3 DNA follows: TGTGCCATCAGTGAGTCCGTTGGGATTGGTGGCTACACCTTC.

Turning to this clonotype: Compared with germline, one end of the junction differs, possibly owing to a read error. The CDR3 reads CATSDGTSHLDGELFF. DNA of the CDR3: TGTGCCACCAGTGACGGGACTAGCCATTTGGACGGGGAGCTGTTTTTC. This rearrangement joins TRBV24-1 to TRBJ2-2; TRBD2 agrees at 9 bases. Germline-derived CDR1 and CDR2 are KGHDR and SFDVKD. The CDR3 contains 16 residues.

Regarding this clonotype: An end of the junction differs from the germline gene, which may be a read error. The rearrangement links TRBV2 to TRBJ2-1, with 8 bases lining up with TRBD2. The germline V gene has CDR1 SNHLY and CDR2 FYNNEI. The CDR3 loop spans 15 amino acids. Here the CDR3 DNA reads TGTGCCAGCAGTCAAGCGGGAGACCACTACAATGAGCAGTTCTTC. This translates into CASSQAGDHYNEQFF. The variable domain in full, with the rest retrieved from reference TRBV2 and TRBJ2-1, is EPEVTQTPSHQVTQMGQEVILRCVPISNHLYFYWYRQILGQKVEFLVSFYNNEISEKSEIFDDQFSVERPDGSNFTLKIRSTKLEDSAMYFCASSQAGDHYNEQFFGPGTRLTVL.

The chain links TRBV27 to TRBJ2-3, with TRBD1 matching over 9 bases. CDR1 is MNHEY, CDR2 SMNVEV, per germline (reference sequence). Trimming took 3 bases from V and 2 from J; bases not matched to a gene: 6. The CDR3 loop spans 16 amino acids. CDR3 in DNA: TGTGCCAGCAGTTTTTACCGGGACAGGGCCACAGATACGCAGTATTTT. Encoded protein: CASSFYRDRATDTQYF.

This clonotype was detected a few times. The gene calls are TRBV7-3 and TRBJ2-5, with 10 bases aligning to TRBD2. V dropped 3 bases and J dropped 0; count of bases not matched to a gene: 4. The CDR3 has 16 amino acids. Germline V lookup: CDR1 SGHTA, CDR2 FQGTGA. This chain's CDR3 is CASSFERGGYQETQYF. For the CDR3, the DNA is TGTGCCAGCAGCTTCGAGCGGGGGGGGTACCAAGAGACCCAGTACTTC.

This clonotype was seen a handful of times. The genes are TRBV15 and TRBJ2-5; TRBD2 aligns across 8 bases. CDR1 is LNHNV and CDR2 is YYDKDF in the germline V gene (reference sequence). J was trimmed by 5 bases and V by 8 bases; bases with no gene match: 10. The CDR3 spans 14 residues. This CDR3 reads CATPPGREAETQYF. As DNA, the CDR3 is TGTGCCACCCCACCGGGGCGGGAGGCGGAGACCCAGTACTTC. The variable domain in full, completed from reference TRBV15 and TRBJ2-5, reads DAMVIQNPRYQVTQFGKPVTLSCSQTLNHNVMYWYQQKSSQAPKLLFHYYDKDFNNEADTPDNFQSRRPNTSFCFLDIRSPGLGDTAMYLCATPPGREAETQYFGPGTRLLVL.

This chain links TRBV2 with TRBJ1-6, with D hard to call. The V and J ends lost 6 bases and 8 bases respectively, with 8 bases between them. The CDR3 is made up of 12 amino acids. Germline-derived CDR1 and CDR2 are SNHLY and FYNNEI. Here the CDR3 DNA reads TGTGCCAGCAGGACGGACCATTCACCCCTCCACTTT. Residues: CASRTDHSPLHF. Complete variable domain (other parts from reference TRBV2 and TRBJ1-6): EPEVTQTPSHQVTQMGQEVILRCVPISNHLYFYWYRQILGQKVEFLVSFYNNEISEKSEIFDDQFSVERPDGSNFTLKIRSTKLEDSAMYFCASRTDHSPLHFGNGTRLTVT.

This clonotype was seen a single time. J is TRBJ2-3 and V is TRBV11-3; D unresolved. The V gene's germline CDR1 is SGHNT and CDR2 YENEEA. Trimming shortened V by 3 bases and J by 0 bases, and 10 bases separated the two germline ends. This CDR3 is built from 15 residues. Written as DNA, the CDR3 is TGTGCCAGCAGCTTGGGCGTTGGGAGCACAGATACGCAGTATTTT. Translated, it gives CASSLGVGSTDTQYF.

The chain employs TRBV2 and TRBJ1-1; D perhaps matches TRBD1 (6 bases). The germline V gene encodes CDR1 SNHLY and CDR2 FYNNEI. Trimming pared 8 bases from V and 5 bases from J, leaving 21 bases between. The length of the CDR3 is 15 residues. The CDR3 DNA reads TGTGCCAGCGAACAGGGTAGAGGATGGACTACTGAAGCTTTCTTT. As protein: CASEQGRGWTTEAFF.

The chain employs TRBV10-3 and TRBJ1-2; D unresolved. V was cut by 5 bases and J by 1 base, with 11 bases left in between. Germline V lookup: CDR1 ENHRY, CDR2 SYGVKD. The CDR3 contains 14 residues. The CDR3 DNA is TGTGCCATCAGTCGTGACGGTATTAACTATGGCTACACCTTC. Translating gives CAISRDGINYGYTF.

The rearrangement joins TRBV9 to TRBJ2-6; D is possibly TRBD1 or TRBD2 (5 bases each). Germline CDR1 SGDLS, CDR2 YYNGEE. This CDR3 region has 15 residues. Trimming took 3 bases from V and 4 from J, leaving 11 bases between them. The CDR3: CASSDWGMGANVLTF. DNA of the CDR3: TGTGCCAGCAGCGATTGGGGGATGGGGGCCAACGTCCTGACTTTC.

The chain combines TRBV14 with TRBJ2-2, with no clear D. V was shortened by 2 bases and J by 2 bases, with 6 bases between the two germline ends. Germline lookup yields CDR1 SGHDN and CDR2 FVKESK. CDR3 size: 14 residues. CDR3 region: CASSQLDNTGELFF. The CDR3, as DNA: TGTGCCAGCAGCCAACTGGACAACACCGGGGAGCTGTTTTTT.

This chain links TRBV11-2 with TRBJ1-1; possible D gene TRBD1, 6 bases. CDR3 length: 15 amino acids. Germline V lookup: CDR1 SGHAT, CDR2 FQNNGV. V dropped 5 bases and J dropped 0 bases, with 13 bases sitting between them. This CDR3 reads CASSAETGLNTEAFF. CDR3 nucleotides: TGTGCCAGCAGCGCCGAGACAGGATTGAACACTGAAGCTTTCTTT.